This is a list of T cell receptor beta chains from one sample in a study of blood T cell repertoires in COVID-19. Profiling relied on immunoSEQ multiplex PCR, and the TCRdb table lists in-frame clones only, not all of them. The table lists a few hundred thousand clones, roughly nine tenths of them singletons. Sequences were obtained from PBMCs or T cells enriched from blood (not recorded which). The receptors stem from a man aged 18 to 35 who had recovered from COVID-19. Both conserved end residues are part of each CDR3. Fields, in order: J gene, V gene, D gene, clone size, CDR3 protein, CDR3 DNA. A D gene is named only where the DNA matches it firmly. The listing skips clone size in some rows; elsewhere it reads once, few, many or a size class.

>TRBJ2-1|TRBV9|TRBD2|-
CASSVESRGSGGKQGAYNEQFF
TGTGCCAGCAGCGTAGAGTCGAGGGGTAGCGGGGGTAAACAAGGAGCATACAATGAGCAGTTCTTC
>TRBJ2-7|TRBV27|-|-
CASSLRRGPYEQYF
TGTGCCAGCAGTTTACGGAGGGGTCCCTACGAGCAGTACTTC
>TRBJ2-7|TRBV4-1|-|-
CASSQDPVKMSYEQYF
TGCGCCAGCAGCCAAGATCCAGTTAAGATGTCCTACGAGCAGTACTTC
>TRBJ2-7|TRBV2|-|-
CASSEKGSGGTHEQYF
TGTGCCAGCAGTGAAAAAGGGTCAGGGGGGACCCACGAGCAGTACTTC
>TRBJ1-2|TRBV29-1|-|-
CSVAQGLYGYTF
TGCAGCGTTGCGCAGGGGCTCTATGGCTACACCTTC
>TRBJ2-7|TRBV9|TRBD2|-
CASSAREGYEQYF
TGTGCCAGCAGCGCGCGGGAGGGCTACGAGCAGTACTTC
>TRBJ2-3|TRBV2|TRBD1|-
CASSADTGEWDTQYF
TGTGCCAGCAGTGCCGACACAGGGGAGTGGGATACGCAGTATTTT
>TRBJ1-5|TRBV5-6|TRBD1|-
CASSRGTENSNQPQHF
TGTGCCAGCAGCAGGGGGACAGAAAATAGCAATCAGCCCCAGCATTTT
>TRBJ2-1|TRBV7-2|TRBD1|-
CASSFDRANEQFF
TGTGCCAGCAGCTTTGACAGGGCTAATGAGCAGTTCTTC
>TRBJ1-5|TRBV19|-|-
CASAGTGNQPQHF
TGTGCCAGTGCAGGTACCGGCAATCAGCCCCAGCATTTT
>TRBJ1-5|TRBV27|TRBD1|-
CASKTGGKPQHF
TGTGCCAGCAAGACAGGGGGAAAGCCCCAGCATTTT
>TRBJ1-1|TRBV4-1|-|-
CASSQASQASNTEAFF
TGCGCCAGCAGCCAAGCAAGTCAGGCTTCGAACACTGAAGCTTTCTTT
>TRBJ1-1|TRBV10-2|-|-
CASSDRSGNTEAFF
TGCGCCAGCAGTGATAGGAGCGGGAACACTGAAGCTTTCTTT
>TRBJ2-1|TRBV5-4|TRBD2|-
CASSWRGDNEQFF
TGTGCCAGCAGCTGGCGGGGGGACAATGAGCAGTTCTTC
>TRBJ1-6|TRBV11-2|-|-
CASSEQDNSPLHF
TGTGCCAGCAGCGAACAGGATAATTCACCCCTCCACTTT
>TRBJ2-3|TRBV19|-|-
CASSIRVGADTQYF
TGTGCCAGTAGTATAAGGGTGGGAGCAGATACGCAGTATTTT
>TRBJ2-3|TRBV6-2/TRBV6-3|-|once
CASSYSSPGTQYF
TGTGCCAGCAGTTACTCGAGTCCCGGTACGCAGTATTTT
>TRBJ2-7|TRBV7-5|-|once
CVRSFFASASEQYF
TGTGTCAGAAGCTTCTTTGCTAGCGCTTCCGAGCAGTACTTC
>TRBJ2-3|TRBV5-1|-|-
CASSLEQFTDTQYF
TGCGCCAGCAGCTTGGAACAGTTCACAGATACGCAGTATTTT
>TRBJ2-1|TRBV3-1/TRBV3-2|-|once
CASSLSRGYNEQFF
TGTGCCAGCAGCCTCTCTCGCGGGTACAATGAGCAGTTCTTC